This paragraph covers one T cell receptor beta chain sequence. Its antigen is currently unknown. The entry originates in a study of Graves' ophthalmopathy and Graves' hyperthyroidism. Study at large: Peripheral blood was gathered at first diagnosis, ahead of any treatment whatsoever.

Amplifying from RNA transcripts, the study obtained TCR beta CDR3 regions. Second-round multiplex PCR came after a first-round RT-PCR that employed HTBI primers. TCRdb reprocessed the multiplex PCR reads via MiXCR and lists one record per CDR3 protein. The table lists 450,000 or so distinct CDR3 sequences, approximately 15% of them singletons. Whole-study results and caveats: In blood, most expanded thyroid clonotypes above 0.001 frequency were also detected.

The sequenced sample was blood. This sequence originates from a woman in her 30s with Graves' ophthalmopathy.

CDR3 sequence reads: CASSQVLRGGTGELFF. CDR3 sequence (DNA): TGCGCCAGCAGCCAAGTCCTGCGGGGTGGAACCGGGGAGCTGTTTTTT. This chain joins TRBV4-1 and TRBJ2-2, with D possibly TRBD2 on 6 matching bases. The germline gives CDR1 MGHRA, CDR2 YSYEKL. V lost 1 base, J lost 5 bases, and 14 bases lay in between. This CDR3 region has 16 residues.